These 24 T cell receptor beta chains were all obtained from the same sample, sequenced in a study of blood T cell repertoires in COVID-19. Here immunoSEQ multiplex PCR was the method, and the copy in TCRdb shows in-frame clones only, minus some. The sample yields 210,000 or so clones, more than 85% seen once. Sequencing input: peripheral blood. All receptors come from a man between 40 and 49 years old with active or convalescent COVID-19.

This chain joins TRBV7-9 and TRBJ1-2; a weak D match, TRBD1 (6 bases). Deletions cut 8 bases from V and 4 bases from J, with 23 bases between. The CDR3 covers 16 residues. CDR1 and CDR2 (germline): SEHNR, FQNEAQ (reference sequence). CDR3 in DNA: TGTGCCAGCTACCAGGCAGGGGAAGCAAGAGCCTATGGCTACACCTTC. This codes for CASYQAGEARAYGYTF. Supplemented by reference TRBV7-9 and TRBJ1-2, the full variable domain reads DTGVSQNPRHKITKRGQNVTFRCDPISEHNRLYWYRQTLGQGPEFLTYFQNEAQLEKSRLLSDRFSAERPKGSFSTLEIQRTEQGDSAMYLCASYQAGEARAYGYTFGSGTRLTVV.

The gene calls are TRBV4-1 and TRBJ1-1; a possible D gene is TRBD1 (5 bases). V lost 1 base and J lost 8, with 17 bases in between. Germline lookup yields CDR1 MGHRA and CDR2 YSYEKL. The CDR3 runs 15 residues. The CDR3 DNA sequence: TGCGCCAGCAGCCAAGTCCAGGGTTCAGCAAACGAAGCTTTCTTT. Amino acids: CASSQVQGSANEAFF.

The genes are TRBV5-6 and TRBJ1-1, with 8 bases lining up with TRBD1. The junction had 4 bases not matched to a gene; V was cut back by 2 bases and J by 4 bases. The CDR3 runs to 14 residues. Germline lookup yields CDR1 SGHDT and CDR2 YYEEEE. The CDR3 nucleotides are TGTGCCAGCAGCTTACAGGGGGGTAGCACTGAAGCTTTCTTT. Its protein product is CASSLQGGSTEAFF.

V gene TRBV6-5 combines with J gene TRBJ1-6; no clear D. The CDR3 length is 15 residues. Trimming pared 2 bases from V and 10 bases from J, leaving 15 bases between. The germline CDR1 and CDR2 sequences are MNHEY and SVGAGI. CDR3 nucleotide sequence: TGTGCCAGCAGTTACGCCAGAGGCCCCAAGTCACCCCTCCACTTT. The encoded protein is CASSYARGPKSPLHF.

The rearrangement joins TRBV27 to TRBJ1-6; 7 nucleotides line up with TRBD1. J was trimmed by 7 bases and V by 2 bases; bases with no gene match: 8. This CDR3 is 16 amino acids long. Germline assignment: CDR1 MNHEY and CDR2 SMNVEV (reference sequence). In DNA, the CDR3 is TGTGCCAGCAGTTTAAATCGACAGGGAGGCAATTCACCCCTCCACTTT. This encodes CASSLNRQGGNSPLHF.

The V call is TRBV9, the J call TRBJ1-1; 7 bases line up with TRBD1. The V gene's germline CDR1 is SGDLS and CDR2 YYNGEE. V gave up 4 bases and J gave up 1 base; unmatched junction bases: 7. The CDR3 length is 15 residues. CDR3 protein: CASSFTGDGNTEAFF. The CDR3 nucleotides are TGTGCCAGCAGCTTCACAGGGGATGGGAACACTGAAGCTTTCTTT. The whole variable domain, remainder taken from reference TRBV9 and TRBJ1-1, is DSGVTQTPKHLITATGQRVTLRCSPRSGDLSVYWYQQSLDQGLQFLIQYYNGEERAKGNILERFSAQQFPDLHSELNLSSLELGDSALYFCASSFTGDGNTEAFFGQGTRLTVV.

The chain couples TRBV2 to TRBJ2-1, with a tentative D call TRBD2 (6 bases). The V gene's germline CDR1 is SNHLY and CDR2 FYNNEI. Deletions cut 4 bases from V and 9 bases from J, with 13 bases between. This CDR3 has 13 amino acids. For the CDR3, the DNA is TGTGCCAGCAGTGCTTCGGGAGTAGGTGAGCAGTTCTTC. This gives the protein CASSASGVGEQFF.

This clone appeared a few times. The chain is built from TRBV5-4 and TRBJ2-4; the D is unclear. With 5 bases removed from V and 6 bases from J, the gap between germline ends came to 12 bases. There are 13 residues in the CDR3. From germline, CDR1 is SGHNT and CDR2 YYREEE (reference sequence). CDR3 DNA sequence: TGTGCCAGCAGACCCCAGGCTGGAAACATTCAGTACTTC. Translating gives CASRPQAGNIQYF.

The chain joins TRBV29-1 to TRBJ2-2; D perhaps matches TRBD2 (6 bases). Deletions cut 4 bases from V and 6 bases from J, with 12 bases between. Germline CDR1 and CDR2: SQVTM and ANQGSEA. This CDR3 is 13 amino acids long. CDR3 region: CSVGEPGAGELFF. The CDR3 DNA follows: TGCAGCGTTGGTGAGCCGGGGGCCGGGGAGCTGTTTTTT.

V and J are TRBV29-1 and TRBJ2-7; 9 bases line up with TRBD1. Germline CDR1 and CDR2: SQVTM and ANQGSEA. With V trimmed by 7 bases and J by 5 bases, 9 bases remained unmatched. CDR3 size: 13 residues. CDR3 protein: CSARGQGGDEQYF. Written as DNA, the CDR3 is TGCAGCGCCCGGGGACAGGGCGGGGACGAGCAGTACTTC.

The J gene is TRBJ2-1, the V gene TRBV9, with TRBD2 as a possible D gene (6 bases). Trimming pared 3 bases from V and 0 bases from J, leaving 10 bases between. The CDR3 extends over 15 amino acids. CDR1 is SGDLS and CDR2 is YYNGEE in the germline V gene. For the CDR3, the DNA is TGTGCCAGCAGCGGGCCCGGGAGCTCCTACAATGAGCAGTTCTTC. This sequence encodes CASSGPGSSYNEQFF.

This chain joins TRBV5-4 and TRBJ2-3; possibly TRBD1 for D (6 bases). The CDR3 spans 14 residues. CDR1 and CDR2 from the germline V gene are SGHNT and YYREEE (reference sequence). The V gene lost 6 bases and the J gene lost 0 bases, with 11 bases spanning the gap. The CDR3, as DNA: TGTGCCAGCAACGTAGGACAGAGCACAGATACGCAGTATTTT. Translated, it gives CASNVGQSTDTQYF.

The chain links TRBV10-1 to TRBJ2-7; the match to TRBD1 covers 8 bases. The germline gives CDR1 WNHNN, CDR2 SYGVQD (reference sequence). After removal of 7 bases from V and 5 bases from J, the junction contained 10 bases not matched to a gene. The CDR3 totals 14 residues. CDR3 sequence: CASTARDRRDEQYF. In DNA, the CDR3 is TGCGCCAGCACAGCCCGGGACAGGCGCGACGAGCAGTACTTC.

V gene TRBV6-4 combines with J gene TRBJ1-1, with unresolved D. Germline V gene data show CDR1 as MRHNA and CDR2 as SNTAGT. The CDR3 is made up of 13 amino acids. V dropped 4 bases and J dropped 1 base, with 7 bases sitting between them. As DNA, the CDR3 is TGTGCCAGCAGTGTGATGGCGAACACTGAAGCTTTCTTT. It yields the protein CASSVMANTEAFF.

Only a few counts were recorded for this clone. This chain uses TRBV30 with TRBJ1-1; maybe TRBD1 (6 bases). V was trimmed by 0 bases and J by 5 bases, leaving 13 bases between them. The CDR3 contains 14 residues. Germline CDR1 GTSNPN, CDR2 SVGIG (reference sequence). This chain's CDR3 is CAWSVHNRVTEAFF. The CDR3 nucleotides read TGTGCCTGGAGTGTACATAACAGGGTAACTGAAGCTTTCTTT.

J is TRBJ2-7 and V is TRBV5-4; 8 bases match TRBD2. Per the germline V gene, CDR1 is SGHNT and CDR2 is YYREEE (reference sequence). This CDR3 region has 16 residues. With V trimmed by 1 base and J by 7 bases, 13 bases remained unmatched. The CDR3 DNA sequence: TGTGCCAGCAGCTTGTTGATCGTCGGGAGGGCGTGGGAGCAGTACTTC. Its protein product is CASSLLIVGRAWEQYF.

J is TRBJ2-7 and V is TRBV19, with 7 bases lining up with TRBD1. Germline CDR1 LNHDA, CDR2 SQIVND (reference sequence). With 6 bases clipped from V and 5 bases from J, the junction kept 13 bases outside the gene matches. The CDR3 length is 15 residues. The CDR3 loop is CASSPTGTVSHEQYF. The DNA of the CDR3 is TGTGCCAGTAGCCCTACTGGGACAGTAAGCCACGAGCAGTACTTC.

The genes are TRBV30 and TRBJ2-6, with D possibly being TRBD1 (6 bases). V lost 1 base and J lost 4, with 17 bases in between. The germline V gene encodes CDR1 GTSNPN and CDR2 SVGIG (reference sequence). The CDR3 length is 17 residues. The CDR3 loop is CAWSDRVGGTGANVLTF. As DNA, the CDR3 is TGTGCCTGGAGTGACAGGGTCGGAGGCACCGGGGCCAACGTCCTGACTTTC.

The V gene is TRBV9, the J gene TRBJ2-1; TRBD2 aligns across 13 bases. Per germline, CDR1 SGDLS and CDR2 YYNGEE. The CDR3 length is 15 residues. V trimming: 3 bases; J trimming: 5 bases; junction bases outside the gene matches: 2. CDR3 sequence reads: CASSGGTSGDNEQFF. DNA for the CDR3: TGTGCCAGCAGCGGGGGGACTAGCGGGGACAATGAGCAGTTCTTC.

The chain joins TRBV28 to TRBJ1-1; maybe TRBD1 (6 bases). The CDR3 is 14 amino acids. Germline V lookup: CDR1 MDHEN, CDR2 SYDVKM. V lost 6 bases and J 4 bases, leaving 15 bases between the germline ends. The CDR3 spells CASRPGDSGTEAFF. The DNA of the CDR3 is TGTGCCAGCAGGCCAGGGGATTCGGGCACTGAAGCTTTCTTT.

The table lists this clone with a count of one. The rearrangement joins TRBV30 to TRBJ1-3; D gene unclear. The V gene lost 2 bases and the J gene lost 8 bases, with 16 bases spanning the gap. The length of the CDR3 is 14 residues. Germline V gene lookup returns CDR1 GTSNPN and CDR2 SVGIG (reference sequence). In DNA form, the CDR3 reads TGTGCCTGGAGTTTGACCGTGGACGGGGACACCATATATTTT. Its translation: CAWSLTVDGDTIYF.

This clone appeared a few times. The chain uses TRBV18 and TRBJ1-3; D unresolved. The V end was cut by 0 bases, the J end by 0 bases, with 9 bases between. Germline lookup yields CDR1 KGHSH and CDR2 LQKENI. The length of the CDR3 is 16 residues. The CDR3 DNA reads as TGTGCCAGCTCACCACCCGAGGGCCGCTCTGGAAACACCATATATTTT. It specifies CASSPPEGRSGNTIYF.

This chain connects TRBV28 to TRBJ1-6; D not resolved. The germline V gene encodes CDR1 MDHEN and CDR2 SYDVKM. CDR3 length: 12 amino acids. The V and J ends lost 4 bases and 11 bases respectively, with 9 bases between them. The CDR3: CASSWESPPLHF. As DNA, the CDR3 is TGTGCCAGCAGTTGGGAGTCTCCACCCCTCCACTTT.

This clone was seen only once. The chain is built from TRBV4-1 and TRBJ1-3, with a weak D call TRBD1 (5 bases). This CDR3 is 14 amino acids long. CDR1 MGHRA and CDR2 YSYEKL come from the germline V gene. V was shortened by 1 base and J by 3 bases, with 7 bases between the two germline ends. The CDR3 region has the DNA TGCGCCAGCAGCCAAGGACAGTTTGGAAACACCATATATTTT. Its protein product is CASSQGQFGNTIYF.